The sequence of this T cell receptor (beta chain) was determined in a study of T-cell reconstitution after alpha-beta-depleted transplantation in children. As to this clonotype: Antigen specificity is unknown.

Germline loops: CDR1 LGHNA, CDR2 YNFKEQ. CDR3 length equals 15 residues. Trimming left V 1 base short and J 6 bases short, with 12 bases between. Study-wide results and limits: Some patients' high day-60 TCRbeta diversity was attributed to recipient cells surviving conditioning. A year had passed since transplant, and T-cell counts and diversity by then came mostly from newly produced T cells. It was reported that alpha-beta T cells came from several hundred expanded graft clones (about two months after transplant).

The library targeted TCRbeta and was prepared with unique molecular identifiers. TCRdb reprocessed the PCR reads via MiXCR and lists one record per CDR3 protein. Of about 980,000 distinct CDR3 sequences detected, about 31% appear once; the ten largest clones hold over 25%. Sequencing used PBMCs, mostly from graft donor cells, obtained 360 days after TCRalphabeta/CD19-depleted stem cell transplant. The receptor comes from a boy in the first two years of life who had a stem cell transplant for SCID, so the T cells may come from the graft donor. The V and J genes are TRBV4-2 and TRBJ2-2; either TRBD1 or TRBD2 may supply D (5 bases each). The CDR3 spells CASSQGEGRSGELFF. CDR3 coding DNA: TGTGCCAGCAGCCAAGGCGAGGGGAGATCCGGGGAGCTGTTTTTT.